Listed here are 5 T cell receptor beta chains from one sample, sequenced in a study of T cells in Graves' hyperthyroidism and ophthalmopathy. Researchers amplified the TCR beta CDR3 regions from RNA transcripts. The TCR CDR3 first-round RT-PCR relied on the HTBI primer set. TCRdb analysed the multiplex PCR reads with MiXCR anew, one entry per CDR3 protein. This sample has approximately 400,000 distinct CDR3 sequences, with less than 20% found just once. Sequenced input: blood. These receptors were obtained from a woman aged 18 to 35 with Graves' hyperthyroidism.

This clonotype was picked up many times. CDR3 amino acids: CSEIGTSNTGELFF. In DNA form, the CDR3 reads TGCAGTGAAATAGGGACTTCAAACACCGGGGAGCTGTTTTTT. V and J are TRBV20-1 and TRBJ2-2, with a weak D call TRBD2 (6 bases). The CDR3 extends over 14 amino acids. Germline-derived CDR1 and CDR2 are DFQATT and SNEGSKA (reference sequence). The V gene lost 7 bases and the J gene lost 2 bases, with 14 bases spanning the gap.

In this sample, this clonotype turned up many times. The chain carries TRBV3-1 and TRBJ2-7; D gene ambiguous. V dropped 1 base and J dropped 6 bases, with 7 bases sitting between them. The CDR3 spans 12 residues. Germline assignment: CDR1 LGHDT and CDR2 YNNKEL (reference sequence). The CDR3 bases are TGTGCCAGCAGCCAAGGAGGTCTCGAGCAGTACTTC. Encoded protein: CASSQGGLEQYF.

This clonotype was seen only once. The rearrangement links TRBV19 to TRBJ1-5; the D gene is possibly TRBD1 (5 bases). CDR1 LNHDA and CDR2 SQIVND come from the germline V gene (reference sequence). Trimming took 3 bases from V and 2 from J, leaving 11 bases between them. This CDR3 contains 15 residues. The CDR3 reads CASSITRGGNQPQHF. CDR3 DNA sequence: TGTGCCAGTAGTATCACCCGGGGGGGCAATCAGCCCCAGCATTTT.

At least ten counts were recorded for this clonotype. CDR3 in DNA: TGTGCCAGCAGCCCCCGCCAGGGAAGTTCGTATGAGCAGTTCTTC. Amino acid sequence: CASSPRQGSSYEQFF. The chain is built from TRBV5-6 and TRBJ2-1; tentatively, D is TRBD1 (5 bases). The CDR3 length is 15 residues. From germline, CDR1 is SGHDT and CDR2 YYEEEE. The ends were cut back, 4 bases at V and 8 bases at J, with 19 bases in the middle.

In this sample, this clonotype turned up a few times. This chain joins TRBV19 and TRBJ2-1; weak D call: TRBD2 (6 bases). Germline V gives CDR1 LNHDA, CDR2 SQIVND (reference sequence). Deletions cut 7 bases from V and 1 base from J, with 11 bases between. CDR3 length: 14 amino acids. For the CDR3, the DNA is TGTGCCAGTAAGGGACTCACTTCCTACAATGAGCAGTTCTTC. Protein: CASKGLTSYNEQFF.